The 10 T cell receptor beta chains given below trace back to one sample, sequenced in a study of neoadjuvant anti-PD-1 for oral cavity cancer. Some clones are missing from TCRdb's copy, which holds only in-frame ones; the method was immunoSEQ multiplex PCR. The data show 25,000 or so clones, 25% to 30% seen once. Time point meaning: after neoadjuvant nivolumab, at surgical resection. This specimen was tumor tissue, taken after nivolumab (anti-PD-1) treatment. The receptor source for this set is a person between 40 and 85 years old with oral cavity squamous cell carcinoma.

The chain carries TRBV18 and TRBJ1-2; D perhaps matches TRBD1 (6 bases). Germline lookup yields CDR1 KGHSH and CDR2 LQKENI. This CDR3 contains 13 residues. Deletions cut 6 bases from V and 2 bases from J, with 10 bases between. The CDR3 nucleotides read TGTGCCAGCTCGTCAGACAGGAACTATGGCTACACCTTC. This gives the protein CASSSDRNYGYTF.

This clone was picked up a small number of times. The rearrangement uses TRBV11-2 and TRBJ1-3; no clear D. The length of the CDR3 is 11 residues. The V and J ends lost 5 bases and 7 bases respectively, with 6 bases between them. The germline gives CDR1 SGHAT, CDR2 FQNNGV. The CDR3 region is CASSLRNTIYF. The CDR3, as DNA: TGTGCCAGCAGCCTGCGTAACACCATATATTTT. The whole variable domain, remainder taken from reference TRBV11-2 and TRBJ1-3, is EAGVAQSPRYKIIEKRQSVAFWCNPISGHATLYWYQQILGQGPKLLIQFQNNGVVDDSQLPKDRFSAERLKGVDSTLKIQPAKLEDSAVYLCASSLRNTIYFGEGSWLTVV.

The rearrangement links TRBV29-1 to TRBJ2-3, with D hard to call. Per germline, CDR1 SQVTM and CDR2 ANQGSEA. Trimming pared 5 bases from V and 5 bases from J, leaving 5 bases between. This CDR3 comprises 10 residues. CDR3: CSVRLDTQYF. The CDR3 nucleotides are TGCAGCGTTCGGCTAGATACGCAGTATTTT.

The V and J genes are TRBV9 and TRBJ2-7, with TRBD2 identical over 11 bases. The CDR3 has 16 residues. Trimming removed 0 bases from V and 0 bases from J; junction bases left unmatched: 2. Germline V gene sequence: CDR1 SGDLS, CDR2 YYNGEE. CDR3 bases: TGTGCCAGCAGCGTAGGACTAGCGGGAAACTCCTACGAGCAGTACTTC. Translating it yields CASSVGLAGNSYEQYF.

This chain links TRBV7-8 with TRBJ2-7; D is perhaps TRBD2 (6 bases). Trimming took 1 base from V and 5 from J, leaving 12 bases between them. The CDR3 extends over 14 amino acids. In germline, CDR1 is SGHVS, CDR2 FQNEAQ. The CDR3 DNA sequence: TGTGCCAGCAGCTTAGACGGGAGTCTCGACGAGCAGTACTTC. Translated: CASSLDGSLDEQYF.

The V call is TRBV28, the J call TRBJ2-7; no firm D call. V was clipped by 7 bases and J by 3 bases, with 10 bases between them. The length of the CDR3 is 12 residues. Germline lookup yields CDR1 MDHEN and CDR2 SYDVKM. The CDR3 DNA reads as TGTGCCAGCACCAATTCCCTCTACGAGCAGTACTTC. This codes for CASTNSLYEQYF.

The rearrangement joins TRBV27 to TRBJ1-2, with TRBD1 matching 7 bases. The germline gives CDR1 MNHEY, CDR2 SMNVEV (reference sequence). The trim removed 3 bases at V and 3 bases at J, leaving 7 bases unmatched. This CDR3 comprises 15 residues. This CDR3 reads CASSFRDSLYYGYTF. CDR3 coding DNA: TGTGCCAGCAGTTTCCGGGACAGCTTATACTATGGCTACACCTTC.

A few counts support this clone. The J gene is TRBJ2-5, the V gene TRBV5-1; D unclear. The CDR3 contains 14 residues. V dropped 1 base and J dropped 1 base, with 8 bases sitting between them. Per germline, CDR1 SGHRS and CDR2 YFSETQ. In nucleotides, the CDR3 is TGCGCCAGCAGCTTGTTAGGGCTCCAAGAGACCCAGTACTTC. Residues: CASSLLGLQETQYF.

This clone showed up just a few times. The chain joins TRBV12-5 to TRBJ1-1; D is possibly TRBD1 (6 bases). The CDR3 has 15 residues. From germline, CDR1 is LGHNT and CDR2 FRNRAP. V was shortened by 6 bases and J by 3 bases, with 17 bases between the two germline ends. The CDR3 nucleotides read TGTGCTAGTGGGGCCTGGAGGGGGATTGACACTGAAGCTTTCTTT. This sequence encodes CASGAWRGIDTEAFF.

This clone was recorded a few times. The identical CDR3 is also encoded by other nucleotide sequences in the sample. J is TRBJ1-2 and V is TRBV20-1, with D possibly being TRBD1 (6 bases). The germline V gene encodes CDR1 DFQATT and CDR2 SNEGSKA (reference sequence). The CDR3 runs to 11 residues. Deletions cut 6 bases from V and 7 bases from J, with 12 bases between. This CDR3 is CSAPGGGGYTF. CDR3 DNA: TGCAGTGCCCCCGGAGGGGGTGGCTACACCTTC.